Given below is one T cell receptor beta chain in context. Germline CDR1 reads GTSNPN; CDR2 reads SVGIG (reference sequence). V was pared by 0 bases and J by 2 bases, with 10 bases between. This CDR3 region has 14 residues. The data were obtained in a study of blood T cell repertoires in COVID-19. At the level of the study: T cells, B-cell-depleted T cells, or PBMCs provided the cDNA or gDNA that served as material.

In the source study's methods: By means of reference gene primer amplification, nucleated cell counts were estimated. Sequencing used immunoSEQ multiplex PCR; TCRdb keeps in-frame clones, though not all of them. V and J calls and clone size come straight from that table; D and trimming were deduced from the DNA. The data show 190,000 or so clones, about 95% seen once. The chain joins TRBV30 to TRBJ1-1; the D gene is possibly TRBD1 (5 bases). The source is a man aged 25 to 40 with COVID-19, enrolled during active disease. Sequences were obtained from peripheral blood. CDR3 region: CAWSVGQGNTEAFF. DNA of the CDR3: TGTGCCTGGAGTGTCGGTCAGGGCAACACTGAAGCTTTCTTT. The variable domain in full, completed from reference TRBV30 and TRBJ1-1, reads SQTIHQWPATLVQPVGSPLSLECTVEGTSNPNLYWYRQAAGRGLQLLFYSVGIGQISSEVPQNLSASRPQDRQFILSSKKLLLSDSGFYLCAWSVGQGNTEAFFGQGTRLTVV.